Presented here are 15 T cell receptor beta chains from one specimen sequenced in a study of neurological immune-mediated disorders. TCRdb reprocessed the 5' RACE reads with MiXCR, giving one entry per CDR3 protein. The repertoire holds about 74,000 distinct CDR3 sequences, with roughly 5.6% as singletons. Sequenced input: PBMCs. These receptors were taken from a man younger than 35 with multiple sclerosis.

This clonotype appeared a few times. V usage is TRBV19 and J usage is TRBJ1-1; 7 nucleotides line up with TRBD1. CDR1 LNHDA and CDR2 SQIVND come from the germline V gene (reference sequence). The V gene end was trimmed by 7 bases and the J gene end by 8 bases; junction bases not matched to a gene: 7. The CDR3 sequence is 12 residues long. The CDR3 is CASKPPGQEAFF. The CDR3 DNA follows: TGTGCCAGTAAGCCCCCGGGACAGGAAGCTTTCTTT.

This clonotype was observed many times. The chain combines TRBV2 with TRBJ2-3, with no clear D. Trimming stripped 8 bases from V and 4 bases from J, with 7 bases between. The CDR3 sequence is 11 residues long. In germline, CDR1 is SNHLY, CDR2 FYNNEI. CDR3 amino acids: CASGRADTQYF. The CDR3 nucleotides read TGTGCCAGCGGAAGAGCAGATACGCAGTATTTT.

V gene TRBV6-1 combines with J gene TRBJ2-7; 9 nucleotides align to TRBD2. V lost 11 bases and J lost 4; bases outside the gene matches: 9. This CDR3 is 13 amino acids long. CDR1 MNHNS and CDR2 SASEGT come from the germline V gene. CDR3 sequence (DNA): TGTGCCTCCCAGCGGGAGGAAGGGTACGAGCAGTACTTC. This encodes CASQREEGYEQYF.

This clonotype was seen ten or more times. J is TRBJ2-7 and V is TRBV13, with 14 nucleotides matching TRBD2. Germline-derived CDR1 and CDR2 are PRHDT and FYEKMQ (reference sequence). V dropped 5 bases and J dropped 5; count of bases not matched to a gene: 5. The CDR3 runs 15 residues. CDR3 nucleotides: TGTGCCAGCAGCCATTCGGGACTAGCGGGAGACGAGCAGTACTTC. Translating gives CASSHSGLAGDEQYF.

This clonotype was seen ten or more times. In DNA, the CDR3 is TGTGCCAGCAGCTTGTCAGTCGGGGTCTCTCAGCCCCAGCATTTT. Encoded protein: CASSLSVGVSQPQHF. The chain recombines TRBV5-6 with TRBJ1-5; D uncertain. V was clipped by 1 base and J by 6 bases, with 14 bases between them. Looked up from germline, CDR1 is SGHDT and CDR2 is YYEEEE. The CDR3 totals 15 residues.

This clonotype was seen ten or more times. The chain recombines TRBV25-1 with TRBJ2-1, with D hard to call. The CDR3 spans 14 residues. The V gene's germline CDR1 is MGHDK and CDR2 SYGVNS. V was clipped by 4 bases and J by 1 base, with 8 bases between them. Written as DNA, the CDR3 is TGTGCCAGCAGTGTAGTGAGTTCCTACAATGAGCAGTTCTTC. It codes for CASSVVSSYNEQFF. Drawing the rest from reference TRBV25-1 and TRBJ2-1, the complete variable domain is EADIYQTPRYLVIGTGKKITLECSQTMGHDKMYWYQQDPGMELHLIHYSYGVNSTEKGDLSSESTVSRIRTEHFPLTLESARPSHTSQYLCASSVVSSYNEQFFGPGTRLTVL.

The chain carries TRBV4-3 and TRBJ1-2; D is unresolved. The CDR3 covers 15 residues. In germline, CDR1 is LGHNA, CDR2 YSLEER. With 8 bases removed from V and 8 bases from J, the gap between germline ends came to 24 bases. Here the CDR3 DNA reads TGCGCCAGCGGAATCAACTTGTTTGGAGAGGACGGCTACACCTTC. It yields the protein CASGINLFGEDGYTF.

This clonotype has a count of ten or more. The CDR3 reads CASSQGLAGVDEQFF. The DNA of the CDR3 is TGCGCCAGCAGCCAGGGACTAGCGGGAGTCGATGAGCAGTTCTTC. The rearrangement links TRBV5-1 to TRBJ2-1; 14 positions agree with TRBD2. Germline lookup yields CDR1 SGHRS and CDR2 YFSETQ. The trim removed 4 bases at V and 8 bases at J, leaving 5 bases unmatched. This CDR3 spans 15 amino acids.

This clonotype was observed at least ten times. The rearrangement uses TRBV12-3 or TRBV12-4 and TRBJ2-7; D is undetermined. The CDR3 runs to 12 residues. Trimming left V 6 bases short and J 1 base short, with 7 bases between. CDR3 region: CASSPASYEQYF. The DNA for the CDR3 is TGTGCCAGCAGCCCCGCTTCCTACGAGCAGTACTTC.

The chain carries TRBV18 and TRBJ1-5, with a tentative D call TRBD1 (6 bases). This CDR3 is built from 14 residues. V lost 6 bases and J lost 4, with 13 bases in between. Germline lookup yields CDR1 KGHSH and CDR2 LQKENI. CDR3 residues: CASSFWGRNQPQHF. The CDR3 nucleotides read TGTGCCAGCTCTTTCTGGGGGCGGAATCAGCCCCAGCATTTT.

Many counts were recorded for this clonotype. The chain joins TRBV4-2 to TRBJ2-7; a possible D gene is TRBD2 (5 bases). V was trimmed by 0 bases and J by 4 bases, leaving 13 bases between them. CDR1 is LGHNA, CDR2 YNFKEQ, per germline. The CDR3 extends over 15 amino acids. Written as DNA, the CDR3 is TGTGCCAGCAGCCAAGAAATACTAGAACCTTACGAGCAGTACTTC. Translated: CASSQEILEPYEQYF.

Many counts were recorded for this clonotype. V gene TRBV7-2 combines with J gene TRBJ2-1; D not certain. Germline V gene sequence: CDR1 SGHTA, CDR2 FQGNSA. V shed 4 bases and J shed 7 bases, with 17 bases lying between them. The CDR3 length is 15 residues. CDR3 coding DNA: TGTGCCAGCAGCTCCCCAGAAAATCTGGGGAATGAGCAGTTCTTC. Protein: CASSSPENLGNEQFF.

This clonotype was seen many times. The chain has TRBV5-1 and TRBJ2-6; possible D gene TRBD1, 6 bases. Germline V gene data show CDR1 as SGHRS and CDR2 as YFSETQ. V was cut by 4 bases and J by 0 bases, with 14 bases left in between. This CDR3 has 17 amino acids. CDR3 nucleotide sequence: TGCGCCAGCAGCGTACAGGGACCCAGCTCTGGGGCCAACGTCCTGACTTTC. Amino acids: CASSVQGPSSGANVLTF.

Worth noting for this clonotype: A much larger clone lies one base from this, so it may be a read error. The CDR3 bases are TGTGCCAGCAGCCCACCGGGGATAGCGGGAAGAATGCAGTATTTT. Its translation: CASSPPGIAGRMQYF. The chain uses TRBV7-2 and TRBJ2-3, with 8 bases identical to TRBD2. Trimming at V came to 5 bases and at J to 11 bases, leaving 15 bases not matched to a gene. Germline CDR1 SGHTA, CDR2 FQGNSA. CDR3 size: 15 residues.

This clonotype was counted at least ten times. This chain links TRBV5-1 with TRBJ2-5; D unclear. CDR1 is SGHRS, CDR2 YFSETQ, per germline. The CDR3 runs 14 residues. V was clipped by 0 bases and J by 4 bases, with 10 bases between them. CDR3 DNA sequence: TGCGCCAGCAGCTTGGACGGGTCGGGAGAGACCCAGTACTTC. Its protein product is CASSLDGSGETQYF.